This T cell receptor (beta chain) was profiled in a study of blood T cell repertoires in COVID-19. Study background: The study drew acute and convalescent COVID-19 samples from the United States, Italy and Spain. PBMCs, B-cell-depleted T cells, or T cells provided the cDNA or gDNA that made up the material.

Original handling: Amplification of reference gene primers was used by the study to estimate nucleated cell counts. Sequencing used immunoSEQ multiplex PCR; TCRdb keeps in-frame clones, though not all of them. V, J and clone size reflect that table, while D and trimming were determined from the DNA. The sample has 35,000 to 50,000 clones, 92% seen once. This CDR3 has 17 residues. Deletions cut 4 bases from V and 7 bases from J, with 21 bases between. Per germline, CDR1 SGHNT and CDR2 YYREEE (reference sequence). V usage is TRBV5-4 and J usage is TRBJ1-6; no reliable D call. This TCR came from a man in his forties or fifties with active COVID-19. The source material was peripheral blood. The CDR3 DNA reads as TGTGCCAGCAGCCTTCGAAGTGGAGGGCGGAAGAATTCACCCCTCCACTTT. Protein: CASSLRSGGRKNSPLHF.